This T cell receptor beta chain was sequenced for a study of CD8+ T cells in alopecia areata. The CDR3 loop spans 13 amino acids. V dropped 2 bases and J dropped 5 bases, with 10 bases sitting between them. Germline CDR1 reads GTSNPN; CDR2 reads SVGIG (reference sequence). Sequencing used cDNA as its template, made by extracting RNA and reverse transcribing it. Libraries were prepared by immunoSEQ multiplex PCR; TCRdb keeps only in-frame clonotypes and omits some of them. The sample records roughly 150,000 clones, around 55% being singletons. The rearrangement uses TRBV30 and TRBJ1-5; D not resolved. This receptor was taken from a human donor in good health. The specimen was CD4+ T cells sorted from blood. CDR3 bases: TGTGCCTGGAGTAAAGGATCCGATCAGCCCCAGCATTTT. Its translation is CAWSKGSDQPQHF.